These 17 T cell receptor beta chains came from one sample sequenced in a study of CD8+CD57+ T cells in acquired aplastic anemia. The TCR beta profiling, which covered VDJ combination and CDR3 sequence, was carried out using genomic DNA as the template. TCRdb re-called the reads through MiXCR, storing one row per CDR3 protein. Seen here are some 410,000 distinct CDR3 sequences, just under 70% observed once, and the top ten hold around 4%. The specimen was sorted CD4+, CD8+, or CD8+CD57+ T cells (not recorded which) from PBMCs. The receptors derive from a human donor in good health, serving as a control.

The chain couples TRBV7-6 to TRBJ1-2; D unresolved. This CDR3 has 15 amino acids. V lost 5 bases and J 11 bases, leaving 24 bases between the germline ends. Germline CDR1 and CDR2: SGHVS and FNYEAQ. CDR3 residues: CASSPIDKSHNEYTF. CDR3 nucleotide sequence: TGTGCCAGCAGCCCAATAGACAAGTCTCACAATGAGTACACCTTC.

The table lists this clonotype with many counts. The CDR3: CAISENSGGYEQYF. For the CDR3, the DNA is TGTGCCATCAGTGAAAATAGCGGGGGCTACGAGCAGTACTTC. The V call is TRBV10-3, the J call TRBJ2-7, with 9 bases identical to TRBD2. The J segment lost 3 bases and the V segment lost 3 bases, leaving 3 bases of the junction unmatched. This CDR3 is built from 14 residues. Germline V gives CDR1 ENHRY, CDR2 SYGVKD.

Turning to this clonotype: One junction end disagrees with the germline gene, perhaps due to a read error. The chain joins TRBV7-2 to TRBJ2-2; 7 bases match TRBD1. The CDR3 has 13 residues. Per the germline V gene, CDR1 is SGHTA and CDR2 is FQGNSA. The CDR3 DNA reads as TGTGCCACCAGCAGACAGGGATCCGGGGAGCTGTTTTTT. Its translation: CATSRQGSGELFF.

At least ten counts were recorded for this clonotype. V and J are TRBV12-3 or TRBV12-4 and TRBJ1-5; no clear D gene. Trimming took off 3 bases at V and 0 bases at J, with 9 bases between the two ends. This CDR3 has 15 residues. CDR3 in DNA: TGTGCCAGCAGTTTGGGCCTATATAGCAATCAGCCCCAGCATTTT. Residues: CASSLGLYSNQPQHF.

The chain links TRBV25-1 to TRBJ2-6; D not resolved. Deletions cut 4 bases from V and 1 base from J, with 8 bases between. In germline, CDR1 is MGHDK, CDR2 SYGVNS. The CDR3 sequence is 15 residues long. The CDR3 region has the DNA TGTGCCAGCAGTGTTCTTAAATCTGGGGCCAACGTCCTGACTTTC. Amino acid sequence: CASSVLKSGANVLTF.

This chain uses TRBV20-1 with TRBJ1-1; 8 positions match TRBD1. Germline V gives CDR1 DFQATT, CDR2 SNEGSKA (reference sequence). V lost 5 bases and J lost 5; bases outside the gene matches: 7. The CDR3 has 13 residues. The CDR3 DNA sequence: TGCAGTGCTTCAGGGGGCAGGGGTACTGAAGCTTTCTTT. Protein: CSASGGRGTEAFF.

CDR3 sequence: CASSLGAVAGELFF. The CDR3 DNA follows: TGTGCCAGCAGCTTAGGAGCCGTCGCCGGGGAGCTGTTTTTT. The chain recombines TRBV7-6 with TRBJ2-2; D gene ambiguous. The CDR3 is 14 residues long. Trimming took off 1 base at V and 6 bases at J, with 9 bases between the two ends. Germline CDR1 reads SGHVS; CDR2 reads FNYEAQ.

This clonotype appeared a few times. The V gene is TRBV12-3 or TRBV12-4, the J gene TRBJ1-2; the D is unclear. Trimming left V 3 bases short and J 7 bases short, with 9 bases between. The CDR3 spans 12 residues. The CDR3 DNA follows: TGTGCCAGCAGTTTTCGGGCAAGTGGCTACACCTTC. Its protein is CASSFRASGYTF.

This clonotype has a count of ten or more. CDR3 region: CASSDQGIYGYTF. For the CDR3, the DNA is TGTGCCAGCAGTGACCAGGGGATCTATGGCTACACCTTC. The chain is built from TRBV25-1 and TRBJ1-2; D possibly corresponds to TRBD1 (6 bases). This CDR3 is built from 13 residues. V lost 3 bases to trimming and J lost 4 bases, with 9 bases between them. The germline CDR1 and CDR2 sequences are MGHDK and SYGVNS.

The J gene is TRBJ2-1, the V gene TRBV7-3; maybe TRBD1 (5 bases). Looked up from germline, CDR1 is SGHTA and CDR2 is FQGTGA. The CDR3 has 16 amino acids. V gave up 5 bases and J gave up 13 bases, with 27 bases separating them. In nucleotides, the CDR3 is TGTGCCAGCAGCCAAAGTAGGGGCCTGGAGACCCAGTACCAGTTCTTC. This encodes CASSQSRGLETQYQFF.

Worth noting for this clonotype: The junction departs from germline at one end; a sequencing error may be responsible. V usage is TRBV7-2 and J usage is TRBJ2-1; D not certain. Germline V gene sequence: CDR1 SGHTA, CDR2 FQGNSA. CDR3 size: 15 residues. This CDR3 reads CASSFGVRAYNGQFF. The CDR3 DNA is TGTGCCAGCAGCTTTGGAGTTAGAGCTTACAATGGGCAGTTCTTC.

To note about this clonotype: Likely a read error: the CDR3 ends without its conserved phenylalanine or tryptophan. The limits of the CDR3 on the DNA are not certain, so only TCRdb's listed CDR3 is given. The V gene is TRBV2, the J gene TRBJ2-7. Including both end residues, the CDR3 is 13 amino acids long. CDR1 SNHLY and CDR2 FYNNEI come from the germline V gene. This chain's CDR3 is CASSLGRSYEPQY.

The chain joins TRBV20-1 to TRBJ1-2; unclear D gene. The germline V and J ends were trimmed by 0 bases and 5 bases, with 13 bases remaining between them. The CDR3 covers 14 residues. Germline V gene lookup returns CDR1 DFQATT and CDR2 SNEGSKA (reference sequence). The CDR3 reads CSARERYGLYGYTF. The CDR3 DNA is TGCAGTGCTAGAGAAAGGTACGGGCTTTATGGCTACACCTTC.

This clonotype was seen ten or more times. The J gene is TRBJ2-7, the V gene TRBV10-2; possibly TRBD1 or TRBD2 for D (5 bases each). V gave up 7 bases and J gave up 7 bases, with 14 bases separating them. The CDR3 is 12 amino acids. Germline V gene data show CDR1 as WSHSY and CDR2 as SAAADI. The CDR3 loop reads CASNDGTVEQYF. DNA of the CDR3: TGCGCCAGCAACGACGGGACGGTAGAGCAGTACTTC.

This clonotype appeared a single time. The chain has TRBV19 and TRBJ1-2, with TRBD1 matching over 8 bases. The CDR3 spans 12 residues. Germline CDR1 and CDR2: LNHDA and SQIVND (reference sequence). V lost 10 bases, J lost 10 bases, and 11 bases stayed unmatched. CDR3 coding DNA: TGTGCCACCCAAGGACAGGGAATTGACTACACCTTC. Its protein is CATQGQGIDYTF.

The chain couples TRBV11-2 to TRBJ1-6, with a possible D match to TRBD1 (6 bases). V gave up 6 bases and J gave up 10 bases, with 22 bases separating them. Germline CDR1 reads SGHAT; CDR2 reads FQNNGV. CDR3 length: 16 residues. The CDR3 region has the DNA TGTGCCAGCAGTAAACAGGGTATCCATTTGGGATCACCCCTCCACTTT. Its translation: CASSKQGIHLGSPLHF.

V is TRBV6-6 and J is TRBJ2-2; D not resolved. From germline, CDR1 is MNHNY and CDR2 SVGAGI (reference sequence). This CDR3 region has 15 residues. V lost 7 bases and J lost 1, with 13 bases in between. This chain's CDR3 is CASKGSELNTGELFF. The CDR3 region has the DNA TGTGCCAGCAAGGGATCGGAACTGAACACCGGGGAGCTGTTTTTT.